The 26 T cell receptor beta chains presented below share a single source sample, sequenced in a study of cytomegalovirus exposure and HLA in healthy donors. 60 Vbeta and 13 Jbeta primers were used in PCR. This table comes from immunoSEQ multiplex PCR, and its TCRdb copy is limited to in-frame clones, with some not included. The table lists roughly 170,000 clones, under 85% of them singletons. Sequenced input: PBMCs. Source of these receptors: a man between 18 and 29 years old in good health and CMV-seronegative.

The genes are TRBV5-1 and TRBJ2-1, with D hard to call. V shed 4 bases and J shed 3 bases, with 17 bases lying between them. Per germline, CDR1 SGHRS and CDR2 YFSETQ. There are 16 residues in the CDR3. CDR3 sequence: CASSPAILSDYNEQFF. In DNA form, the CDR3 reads TGCGCCAGCAGCCCGGCCATACTGAGCGACTACAATGAGCAGTTCTTC.

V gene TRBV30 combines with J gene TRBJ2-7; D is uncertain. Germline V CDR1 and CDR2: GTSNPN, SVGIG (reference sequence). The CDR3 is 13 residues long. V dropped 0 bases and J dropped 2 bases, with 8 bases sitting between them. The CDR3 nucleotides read TGTGCCTGGAGTGTACGACGGGCCTACGAGCAGTACTTC. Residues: CAWSVRRAYEQYF.

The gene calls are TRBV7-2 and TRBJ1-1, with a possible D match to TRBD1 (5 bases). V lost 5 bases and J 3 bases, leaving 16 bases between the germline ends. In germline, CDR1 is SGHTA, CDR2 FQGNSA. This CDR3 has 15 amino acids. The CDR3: CASSGTWGTYTEAFF. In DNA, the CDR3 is TGTGCCAGCAGCGGCACCTGGGGCACCTACACTGAAGCTTTCTTT.

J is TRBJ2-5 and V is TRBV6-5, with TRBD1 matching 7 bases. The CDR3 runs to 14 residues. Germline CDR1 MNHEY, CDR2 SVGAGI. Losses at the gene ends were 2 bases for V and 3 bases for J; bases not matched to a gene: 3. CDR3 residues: CASSYKQGKETQYF. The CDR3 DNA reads TGTGCCAGCAGTTACAAACAGGGGAAAGAGACCCAGTACTTC.

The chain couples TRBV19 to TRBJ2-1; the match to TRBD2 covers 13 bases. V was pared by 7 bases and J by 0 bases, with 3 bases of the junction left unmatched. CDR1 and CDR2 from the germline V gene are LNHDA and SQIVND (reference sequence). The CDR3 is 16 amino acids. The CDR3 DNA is TGTGCCAGTACCCGGACTAGCGGGAGCTCCTACAATGAGCAGTTCTTC. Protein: CASTRTSGSSYNEQFF.

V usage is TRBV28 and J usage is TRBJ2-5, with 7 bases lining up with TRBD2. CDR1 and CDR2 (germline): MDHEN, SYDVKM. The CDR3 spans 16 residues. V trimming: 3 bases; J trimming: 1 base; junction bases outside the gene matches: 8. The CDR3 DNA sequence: TGTGCCAGCAGTTTTGGTTTCGCGGGAGCCCAAGAGACCCAGTACTTC. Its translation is CASSFGFAGAQETQYF.

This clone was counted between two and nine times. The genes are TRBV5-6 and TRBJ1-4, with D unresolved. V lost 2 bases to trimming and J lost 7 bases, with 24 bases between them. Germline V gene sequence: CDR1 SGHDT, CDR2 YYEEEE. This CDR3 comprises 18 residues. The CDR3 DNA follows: TGTGCCAGCAGCTTAGTTGGAGAGGGCATGGGGTTTGGTGAAAAACTGTTTTTT. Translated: CASSLVGEGMGFGEKLFF.

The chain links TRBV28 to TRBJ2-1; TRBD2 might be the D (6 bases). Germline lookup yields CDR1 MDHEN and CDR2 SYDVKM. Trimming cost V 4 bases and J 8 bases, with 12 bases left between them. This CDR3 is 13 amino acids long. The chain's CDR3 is CASSYGGTHEQFF. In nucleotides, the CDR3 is TGTGCCAGCAGTTACGGCGGGACCCATGAGCAGTTCTTC.

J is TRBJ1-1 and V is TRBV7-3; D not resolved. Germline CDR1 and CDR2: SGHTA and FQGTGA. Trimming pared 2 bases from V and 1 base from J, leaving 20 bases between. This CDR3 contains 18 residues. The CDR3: CASSLFVASALTNTEAFF. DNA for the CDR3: TGTGCCAGCAGCTTATTCGTCGCGTCCGCCCTTACGAACACTGAAGCTTTCTTT.

CDR3 coding DNA: TGCGCCAGCAGCTTGTCCCCTAGCGAGGCGGGAGGACGGACGTGGAATGAGCAGTTCTTC. Its translation: CASSLSPSEAGGRTWNEQFF. The rearrangement joins TRBV5-1 to TRBJ2-1; TRBD2 matches at 8 bases. This CDR3 has 20 residues. The germline V gene encodes CDR1 SGHRS and CDR2 YFSETQ. J lost 7 bases, V lost 1 base, and 22 bases had no gene match.

The CDR3 spells CAITRGDYGYTF. In DNA form, the CDR3 reads TGTGCCATCACCAGGGGAGACTATGGCTACACCTTC. J is TRBJ1-2 and V is TRBV10-3, with D possibly TRBD1 on 6 matching bases. The CDR3 extends over 12 amino acids. The V gene's germline CDR1 is ENHRY and CDR2 SYGVKD. V dropped 7 bases and J dropped 3 bases, with 9 bases sitting between them.

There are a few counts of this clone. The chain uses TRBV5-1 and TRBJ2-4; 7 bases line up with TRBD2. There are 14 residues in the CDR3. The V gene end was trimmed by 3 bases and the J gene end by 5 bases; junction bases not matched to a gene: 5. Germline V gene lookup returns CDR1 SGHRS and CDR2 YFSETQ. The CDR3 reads CASSWRAGENIQYF. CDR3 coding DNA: TGCGCCAGCAGCTGGCGGGCGGGGGAAAACATTCAGTACTTC.

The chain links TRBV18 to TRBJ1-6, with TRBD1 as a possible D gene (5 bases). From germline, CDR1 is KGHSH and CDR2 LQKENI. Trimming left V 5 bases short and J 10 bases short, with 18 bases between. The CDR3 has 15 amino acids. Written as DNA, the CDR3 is TGTGCCAGCTCATTTTCGGGGGAAAGTCAGTCACCCCTCCACTTT. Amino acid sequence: CASSFSGESQSPLHF. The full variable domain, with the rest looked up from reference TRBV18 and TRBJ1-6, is NAGVMQNPRHLVRRRGQEARLRCSPMKGHSHVYWYRQLPEEGLKFMVYLQKENIIDESGMPKERFSAEFPKEGPSILRIQQVVRGDSAAYFCASSFSGESQSPLHFGNGTRLTVT.

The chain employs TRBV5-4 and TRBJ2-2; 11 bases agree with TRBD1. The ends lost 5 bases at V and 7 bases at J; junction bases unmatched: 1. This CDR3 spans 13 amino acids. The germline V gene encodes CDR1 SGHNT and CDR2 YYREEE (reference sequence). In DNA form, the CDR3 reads TGTGCCAGCAGGGGACAGGGGGTCGGGGAGCTGTTTTTT. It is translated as CASRGQGVGELFF.

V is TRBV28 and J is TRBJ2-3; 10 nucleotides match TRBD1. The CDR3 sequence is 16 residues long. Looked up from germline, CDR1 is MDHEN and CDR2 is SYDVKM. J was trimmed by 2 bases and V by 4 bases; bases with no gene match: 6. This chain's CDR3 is CASSYPGTGATDTQYF. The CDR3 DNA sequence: TGTGCCAGCAGTTACCCCGGGACAGGGGCCACAGATACGCAGTATTTT.

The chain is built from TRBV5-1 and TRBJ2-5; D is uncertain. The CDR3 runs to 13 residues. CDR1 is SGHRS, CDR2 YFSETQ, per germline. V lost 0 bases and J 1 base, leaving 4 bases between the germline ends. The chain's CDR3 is CASSLGPQETQYF. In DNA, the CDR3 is TGCGCCAGCAGCTTGGGGCCCCAAGAGACCCAGTACTTC.

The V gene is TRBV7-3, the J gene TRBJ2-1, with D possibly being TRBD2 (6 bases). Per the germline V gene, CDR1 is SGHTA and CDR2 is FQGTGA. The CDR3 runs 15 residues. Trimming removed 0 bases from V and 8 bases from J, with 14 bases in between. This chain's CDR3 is CASSLTITGGDEQFF. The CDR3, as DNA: TGTGCCAGCAGCTTAACGATCACAGGAGGGGATGAGCAGTTCTTC. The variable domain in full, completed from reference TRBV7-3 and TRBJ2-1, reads GAGVSQTPSNKVTEKGKYVELRCDPISGHTALYWYRQSLGQGPEFLIYFQGTGAADDSGLPNDRFFAVRPEGSVSTLKIQRTERGDSAVYLCASSLTITGGDEQFFGPGTRLTVL.

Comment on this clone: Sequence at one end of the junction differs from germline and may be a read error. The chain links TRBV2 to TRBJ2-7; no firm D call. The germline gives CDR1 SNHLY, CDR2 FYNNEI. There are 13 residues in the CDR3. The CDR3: CASSVERSYGQYF. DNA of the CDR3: TGTGCCAGCAGTGTAGAGAGATCATACGGGCAGTACTTC.

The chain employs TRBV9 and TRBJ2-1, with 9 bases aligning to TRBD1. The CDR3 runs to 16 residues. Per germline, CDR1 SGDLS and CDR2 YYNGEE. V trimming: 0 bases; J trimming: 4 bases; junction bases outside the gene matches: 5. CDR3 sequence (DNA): TGTGCCAGCAGCGTAGGAGGGACAGGGAGGTACAATGAGCAGTTCTTC. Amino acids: CASSVGGTGRYNEQFF.

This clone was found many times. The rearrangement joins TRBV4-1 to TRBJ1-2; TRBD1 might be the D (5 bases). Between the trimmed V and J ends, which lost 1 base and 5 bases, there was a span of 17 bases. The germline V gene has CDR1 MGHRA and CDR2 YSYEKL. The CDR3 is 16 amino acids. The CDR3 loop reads CASSQVLTRTTYGYTF. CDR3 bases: TGCGCCAGCAGCCAAGTTCTCACGAGGACAACTTATGGCTACACCTTC.

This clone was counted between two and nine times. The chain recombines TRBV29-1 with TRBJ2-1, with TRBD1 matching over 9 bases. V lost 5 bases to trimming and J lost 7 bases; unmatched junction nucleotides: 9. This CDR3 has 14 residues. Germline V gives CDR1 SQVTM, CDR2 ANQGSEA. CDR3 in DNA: TGCAGCGTTAGCCGGGACAGGGCCACAAATGAGCAGTTCTTC. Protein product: CSVSRDRATNEQFF.

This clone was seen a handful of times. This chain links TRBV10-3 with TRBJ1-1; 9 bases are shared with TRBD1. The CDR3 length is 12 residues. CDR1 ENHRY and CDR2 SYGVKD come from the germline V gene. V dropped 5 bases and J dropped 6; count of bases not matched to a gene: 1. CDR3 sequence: CAISWTGAEAFF. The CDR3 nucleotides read TGTGCCATCAGTTGGACAGGGGCTGAAGCTTTCTTT.

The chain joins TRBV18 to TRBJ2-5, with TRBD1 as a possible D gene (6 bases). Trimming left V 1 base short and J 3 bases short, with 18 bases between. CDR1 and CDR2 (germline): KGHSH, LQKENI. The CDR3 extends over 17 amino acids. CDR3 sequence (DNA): TGTGCCAGCTCACCACTTGCGGGTACAGGGACGGAAGAGACCCAGTACTTC. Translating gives CASSPLAGTGTEETQYF.

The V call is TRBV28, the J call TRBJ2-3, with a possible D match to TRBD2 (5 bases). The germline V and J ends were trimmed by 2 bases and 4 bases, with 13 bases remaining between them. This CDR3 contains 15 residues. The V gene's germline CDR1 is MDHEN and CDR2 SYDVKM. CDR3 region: CASSLGSLEADTQYF. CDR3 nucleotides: TGTGCCAGCAGTTTAGGGTCGTTGGAGGCAGATACGCAGTATTTT.

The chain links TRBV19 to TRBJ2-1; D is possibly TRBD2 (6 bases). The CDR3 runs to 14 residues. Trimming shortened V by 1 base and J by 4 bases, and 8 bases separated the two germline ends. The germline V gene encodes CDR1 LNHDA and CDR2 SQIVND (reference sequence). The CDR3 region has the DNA TGTGCCAGTAGTATAGGGACTAATTACAATGAGCAGTTCTTC. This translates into CASSIGTNYNEQFF.

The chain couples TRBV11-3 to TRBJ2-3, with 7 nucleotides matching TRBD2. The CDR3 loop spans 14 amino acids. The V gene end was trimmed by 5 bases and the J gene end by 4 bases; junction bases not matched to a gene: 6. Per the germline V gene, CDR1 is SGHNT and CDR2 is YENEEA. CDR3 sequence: CASSPRTSPDTQYF. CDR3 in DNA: TGTGCCAGCAGCCCAAGGACTAGTCCAGATACGCAGTATTTT.